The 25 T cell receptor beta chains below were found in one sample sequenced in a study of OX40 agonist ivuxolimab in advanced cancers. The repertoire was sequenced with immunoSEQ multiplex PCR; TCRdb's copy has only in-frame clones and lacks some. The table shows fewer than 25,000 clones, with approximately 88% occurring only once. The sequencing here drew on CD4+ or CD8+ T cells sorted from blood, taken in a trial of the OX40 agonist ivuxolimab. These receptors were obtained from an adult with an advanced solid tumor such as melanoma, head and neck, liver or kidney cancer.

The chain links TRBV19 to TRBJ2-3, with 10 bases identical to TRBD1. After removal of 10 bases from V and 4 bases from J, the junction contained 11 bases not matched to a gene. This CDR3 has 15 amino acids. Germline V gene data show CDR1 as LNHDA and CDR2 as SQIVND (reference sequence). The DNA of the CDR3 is TGTGCCACTAAAAAAATGACAGGGGGCCCAGATACGCAGTATTTT. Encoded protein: CATKKMTGGPDTQYF.

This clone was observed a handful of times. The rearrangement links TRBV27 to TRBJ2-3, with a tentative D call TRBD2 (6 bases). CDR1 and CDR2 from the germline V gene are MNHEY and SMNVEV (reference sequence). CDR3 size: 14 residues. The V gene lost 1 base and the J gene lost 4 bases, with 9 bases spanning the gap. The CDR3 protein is CASSLYAGPDTQYF. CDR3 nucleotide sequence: TGTGCCAGCAGTTTATATGCGGGACCAGATACGCAGTATTTT.

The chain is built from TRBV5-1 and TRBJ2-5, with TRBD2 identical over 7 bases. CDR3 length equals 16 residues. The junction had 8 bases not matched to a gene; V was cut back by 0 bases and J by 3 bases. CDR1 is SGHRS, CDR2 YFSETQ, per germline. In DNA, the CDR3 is TGCGCCAGCAGCTTGGTAGCGCTAGCGGTAAAAGAGACCCAGTACTTC. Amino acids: CASSLVALAVKETQYF. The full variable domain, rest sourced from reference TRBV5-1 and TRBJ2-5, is KAGVTQTPRYLIKTRGQQVTLSCSPISGHRSVSWYQQTPGQGLQFLFEYFSETQRNKGNFPGRFSGRQFSNSRSEMNVSTLELGDSALYLCASSLVALAVKETQYFGPGTRLLVL.

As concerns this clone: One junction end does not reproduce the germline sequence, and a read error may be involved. The CDR3 loop reads CASSPDRGQGTQYF. Written as DNA, the CDR3 is TGTGCCAGCAGTCCTGACAGGGGGCAAGGGACCCAGTACTTC. The V and J genes are TRBV7-2 and TRBJ2-5, with 10 nucleotides matching TRBD1. Looked up from germline, CDR1 is SGHTA and CDR2 is FQGNSA. The CDR3 runs to 14 residues.

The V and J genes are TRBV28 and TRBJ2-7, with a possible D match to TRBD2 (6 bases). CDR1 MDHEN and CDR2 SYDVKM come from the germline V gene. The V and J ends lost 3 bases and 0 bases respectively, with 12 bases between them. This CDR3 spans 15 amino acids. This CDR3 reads CASSFRRGFSYEQYF. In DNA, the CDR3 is TGTGCCAGCAGTTTTAGGAGGGGCTTCTCCTACGAGCAGTACTTC. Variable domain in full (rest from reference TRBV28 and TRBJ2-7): DVKVTQSSRYLVKRTGEKVFLECVQDMDHENMFWYRQDPGLGLRLIYFSYDVKMKEKGDIPEGYSVSREKKERFSLILESASTNQTSMYLCASSFRRGFSYEQYFGPGTRLTVT.

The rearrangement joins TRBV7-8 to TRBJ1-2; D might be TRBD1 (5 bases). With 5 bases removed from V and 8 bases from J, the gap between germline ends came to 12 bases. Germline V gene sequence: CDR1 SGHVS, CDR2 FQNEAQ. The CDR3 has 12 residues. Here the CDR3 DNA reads TGTGCCAGCAGCCAACGGGGGGGAGGCTACACCTTC. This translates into CASSQRGGGYTF.

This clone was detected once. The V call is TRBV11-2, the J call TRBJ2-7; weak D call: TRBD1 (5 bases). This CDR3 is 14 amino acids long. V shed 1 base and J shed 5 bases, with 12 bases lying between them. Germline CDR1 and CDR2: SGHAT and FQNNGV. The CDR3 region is CASSLGQGFHEQYF. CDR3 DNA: TGTGCCAGCAGCTTAGGGCAGGGATTCCACGAGCAGTACTTC.

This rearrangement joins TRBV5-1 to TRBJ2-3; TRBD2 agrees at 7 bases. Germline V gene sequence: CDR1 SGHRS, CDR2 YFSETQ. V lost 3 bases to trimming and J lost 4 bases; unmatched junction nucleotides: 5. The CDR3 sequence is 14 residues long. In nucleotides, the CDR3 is TGCGCCAGCAGCTGGGGGGGAACTTCAGATACGCAGTATTTT. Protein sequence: CASSWGGTSDTQYF. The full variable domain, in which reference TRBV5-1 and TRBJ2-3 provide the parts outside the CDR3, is KAGVTQTPRYLIKTRGQQVTLSCSPISGHRSVSWYQQTPGQGLQFLFEYFSETQRNKGNFPGRFSGRQFSNSRSEMNVSTLELGDSALYLCASSWGGTSDTQYFGPGTRLTVL.

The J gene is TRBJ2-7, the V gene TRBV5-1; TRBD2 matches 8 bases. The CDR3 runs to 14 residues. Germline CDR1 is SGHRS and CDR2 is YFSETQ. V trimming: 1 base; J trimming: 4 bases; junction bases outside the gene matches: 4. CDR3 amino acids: CASSLTGRGYEQYF. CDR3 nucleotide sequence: TGCGCCAGCAGCTTGACCGGGAGGGGGTACGAGCAGTACTTC. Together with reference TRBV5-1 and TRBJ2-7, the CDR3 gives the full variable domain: KAGVTQTPRYLIKTRGQQVTLSCSPISGHRSVSWYQQTPGQGLQFLFEYFSETQRNKGNFPGRFSGRQFSNSRSEMNVSTLELGDSALYLCASSLTGRGYEQYFGPGTRLTVT.

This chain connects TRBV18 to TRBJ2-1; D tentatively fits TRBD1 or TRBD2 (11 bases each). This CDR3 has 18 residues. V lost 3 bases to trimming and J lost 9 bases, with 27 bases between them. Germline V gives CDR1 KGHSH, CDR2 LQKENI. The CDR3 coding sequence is TGTGCCAGCTCACCCCCGGGACAGGGGGGTAGCGGGAGGGCTGAGCAGTTCTTC. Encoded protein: CASSPPGQGGSGRAEQFF.

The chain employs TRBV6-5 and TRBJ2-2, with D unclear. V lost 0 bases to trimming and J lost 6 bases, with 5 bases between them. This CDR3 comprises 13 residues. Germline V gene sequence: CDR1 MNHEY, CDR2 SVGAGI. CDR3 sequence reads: CASSYSTPGELFF. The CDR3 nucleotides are TGTGCCAGCAGTTACTCGACGCCCGGGGAGCTGTTTTTT.

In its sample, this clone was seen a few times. The CDR3 DNA reads TGCAGCGCCGCTAACTACGAAAATTACGAGCAGTACTTC. This gives the protein CSAANYENYEQYF. The rearrangement joins TRBV29-1 to TRBJ2-7; D unresolved. Germline V CDR1 and CDR2: SQVTM, ANQGSEA. Trimming took 7 bases from V and 4 from J, leaving 17 bases between them. The CDR3 runs 13 residues.

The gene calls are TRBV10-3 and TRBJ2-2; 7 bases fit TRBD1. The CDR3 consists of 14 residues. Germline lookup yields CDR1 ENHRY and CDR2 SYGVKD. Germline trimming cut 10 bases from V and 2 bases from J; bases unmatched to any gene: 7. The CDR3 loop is CASRSGGNTGELFF. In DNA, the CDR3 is TGTGCCAGCCGCTCAGGGGGAAACACCGGGGAGCTGTTTTTT.

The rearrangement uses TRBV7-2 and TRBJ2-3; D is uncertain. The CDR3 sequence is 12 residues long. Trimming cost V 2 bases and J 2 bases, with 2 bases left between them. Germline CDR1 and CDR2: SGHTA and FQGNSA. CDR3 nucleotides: TGTGCCAGCAGCTTATACACAGATACGCAGTATTTT. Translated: CASSLYTDTQYF.

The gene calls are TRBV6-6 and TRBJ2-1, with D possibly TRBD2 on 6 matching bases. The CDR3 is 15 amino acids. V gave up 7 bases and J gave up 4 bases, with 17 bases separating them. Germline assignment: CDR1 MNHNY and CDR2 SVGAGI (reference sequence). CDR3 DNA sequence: TGTGCCAGCAATTTGGGCGTAGCGGAATACAATGAGCAGTTCTTC. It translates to CASNLGVAEYNEQFF.

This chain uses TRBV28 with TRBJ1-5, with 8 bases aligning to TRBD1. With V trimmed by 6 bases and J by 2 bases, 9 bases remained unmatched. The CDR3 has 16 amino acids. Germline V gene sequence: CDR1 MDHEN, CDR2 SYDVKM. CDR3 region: CASSNPTGAGNQPQHF. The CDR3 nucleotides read TGTGCCAGCAGCAACCCGACAGGGGCGGGCAATCAGCCCCAGCATTTT.

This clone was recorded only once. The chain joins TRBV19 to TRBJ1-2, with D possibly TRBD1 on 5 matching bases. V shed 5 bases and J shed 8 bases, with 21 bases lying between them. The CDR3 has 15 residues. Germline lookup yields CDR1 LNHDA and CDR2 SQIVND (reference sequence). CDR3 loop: CASSLPAASRGGYTF. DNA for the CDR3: TGTGCCAGTAGTCTCCCCGCGGCGTCGAGGGGAGGCTACACCTTC. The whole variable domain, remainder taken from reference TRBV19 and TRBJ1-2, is DGGITQSPKYLFRKEGQNVTLSCEQNLNHDAMYWYRQDPGQGLRLIYYSQIVNDFQKGDIAEGYSVSREKKESFPLTVTSAQKNPTAFYLCASSLPAASRGGYTFGSGTRLTVV.

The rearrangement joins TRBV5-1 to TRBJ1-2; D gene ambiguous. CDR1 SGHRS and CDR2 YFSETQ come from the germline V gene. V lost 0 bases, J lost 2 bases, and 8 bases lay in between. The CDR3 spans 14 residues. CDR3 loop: CASSLAVVNYGYTF. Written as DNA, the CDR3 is TGCGCCAGCAGCTTGGCGGTGGTAAACTATGGCTACACCTTC.

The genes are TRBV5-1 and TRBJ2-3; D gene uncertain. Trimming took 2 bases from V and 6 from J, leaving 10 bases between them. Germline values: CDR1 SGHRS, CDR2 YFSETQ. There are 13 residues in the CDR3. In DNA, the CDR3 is TGCGCCAGCAGCTTCGGAGTCGGCGATACGCAGTATTTT. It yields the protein CASSFGVGDTQYF.

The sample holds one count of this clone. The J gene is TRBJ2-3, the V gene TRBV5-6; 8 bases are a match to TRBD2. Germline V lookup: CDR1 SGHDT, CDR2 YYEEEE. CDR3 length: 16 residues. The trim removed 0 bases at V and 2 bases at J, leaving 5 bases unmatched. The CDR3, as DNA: TGTGCCAGCAGCTTGGCAGCGGGAGCCCCCACAGATACGCAGTATTTT. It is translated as CASSLAAGAPTDTQYF.

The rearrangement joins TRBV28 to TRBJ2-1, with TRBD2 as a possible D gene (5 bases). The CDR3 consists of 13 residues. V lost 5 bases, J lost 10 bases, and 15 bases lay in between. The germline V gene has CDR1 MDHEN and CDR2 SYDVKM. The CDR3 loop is CASSRGPSGEQFF. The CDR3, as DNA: TGTGCCAGCAGTCGTGGGCCCTCGGGGGAGCAGTTCTTC.

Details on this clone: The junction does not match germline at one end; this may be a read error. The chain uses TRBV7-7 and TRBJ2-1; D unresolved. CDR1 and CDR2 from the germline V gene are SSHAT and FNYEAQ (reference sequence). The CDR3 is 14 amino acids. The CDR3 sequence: CASSFRLSPNEQFF. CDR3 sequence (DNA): TGTGCTAGCAGCTTTAGGCTTTCTCCCAATGAGCAGTTCTTC.

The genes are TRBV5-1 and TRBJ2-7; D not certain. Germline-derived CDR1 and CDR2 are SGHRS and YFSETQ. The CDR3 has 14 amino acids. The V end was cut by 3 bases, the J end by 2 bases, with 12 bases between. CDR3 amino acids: CASSSQTVTYEQYF. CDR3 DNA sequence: TGCGCCAGCAGCTCCCAAACGGTAACCTACGAGCAGTACTTC.

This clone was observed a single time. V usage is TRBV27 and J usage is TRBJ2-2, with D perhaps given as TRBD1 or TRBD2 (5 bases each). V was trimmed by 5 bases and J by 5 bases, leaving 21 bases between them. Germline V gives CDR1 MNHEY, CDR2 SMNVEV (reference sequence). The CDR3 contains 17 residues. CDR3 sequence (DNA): TGTGCCAGCAGTCCCATCGGGCGAACCGAGGGGACCGGGGAGCTGTTTTTT. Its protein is CASSPIGRTEGTGELFF.

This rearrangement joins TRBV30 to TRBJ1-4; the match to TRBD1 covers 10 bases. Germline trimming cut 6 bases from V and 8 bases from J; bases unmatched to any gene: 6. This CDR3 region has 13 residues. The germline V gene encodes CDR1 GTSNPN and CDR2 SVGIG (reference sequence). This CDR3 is CACLGQGVEKLFF. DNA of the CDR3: TGTGCCTGCCTAGGACAGGGGGTCGAAAAACTGTTTTTT.